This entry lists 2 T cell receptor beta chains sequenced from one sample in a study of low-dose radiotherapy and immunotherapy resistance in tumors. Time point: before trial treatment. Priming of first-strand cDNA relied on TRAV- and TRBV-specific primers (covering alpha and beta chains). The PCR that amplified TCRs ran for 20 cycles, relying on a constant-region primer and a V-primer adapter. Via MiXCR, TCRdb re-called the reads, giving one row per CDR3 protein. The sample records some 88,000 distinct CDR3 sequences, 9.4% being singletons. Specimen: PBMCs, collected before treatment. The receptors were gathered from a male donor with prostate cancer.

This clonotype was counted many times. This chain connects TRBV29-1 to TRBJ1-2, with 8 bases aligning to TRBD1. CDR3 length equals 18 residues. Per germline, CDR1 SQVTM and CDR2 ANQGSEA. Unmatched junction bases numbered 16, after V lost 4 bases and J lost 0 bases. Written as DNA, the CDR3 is TGCAGCGTTGCACCCGGGACAGGAAACATAAGAGCTAACTATGGCTACACCTTC. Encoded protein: CSVAPGTGNIRANYGYTF.

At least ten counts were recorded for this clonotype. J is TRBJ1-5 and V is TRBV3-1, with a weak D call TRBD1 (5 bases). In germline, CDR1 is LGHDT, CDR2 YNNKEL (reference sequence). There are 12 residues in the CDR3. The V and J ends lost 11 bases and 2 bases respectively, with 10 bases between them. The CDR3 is CASGGGNQPQHF. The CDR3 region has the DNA TGTGCCTCGGGAGGGGGCAATCAGCCCCAGCATTTT.